This is a list of T cell receptor beta chains from one sample in a study of T-cell memory formation after mild COVID-19. TCRdb reanalysed the 5' RACE reads using MiXCR and keeps one entry per CDR3 protein. The sample comprises 350,000 to 500,000 distinct CDR3 sequences, about a quarter of which are singletons, and about an eighth rests with the top ten. The specimen was PBMCs or a T cell subset sorted from them (not recorded which). The receptors here all came from an adult woman who had mild COVID-19 (a few samples of this study predate the infection). Cell type and time point are not known. Each CDR3 is given with its conserved first and last residue. Each record gives: CDR3 protein, D gene, V gene, J gene. The D gene is left open where the match is weak.

CDR3 protein: CASSLAEGSEQFF; D gene: .; V gene: TRBV12-3/TRBV12-4; J gene: TRBJ2-1
CDR3 protein: CASSLPVPEDGYTF; D gene: .; V gene: TRBV11-3; J gene: TRBJ1-2
CDR3 protein: CASSLGTGGSFVTGELFF; D gene: TRBD1; V gene: TRBV7-2; J gene: TRBJ2-2
CDR3 protein: CASTSSGRRTDTQYF; D gene: TRBD2; V gene: TRBV5-1; J gene: TRBJ2-3
CDR3 protein: CATSDSGQQETQYF; D gene: TRBD1; V gene: TRBV24-1; J gene: TRBJ2-5
CDR3 protein: CATSGGGNYEQYF; D gene: TRBD2; V gene: TRBV24-1; J gene: TRBJ2-7
CDR3 protein: CASSLRGETEAFF; D gene: .; V gene: TRBV4-3; J gene: TRBJ1-1
CDR3 protein: CSVGWGQSGELFF; D gene: TRBD1; V gene: TRBV29-1; J gene: TRBJ2-2
CDR3 protein: CASSSTDSANTGELFF; D gene: .; V gene: TRBV5-5; J gene: TRBJ2-2
CDR3 protein: CATSFRTSGNRELFF; D gene: TRBD2; V gene: TRBV15; J gene: TRBJ2-2
CDR3 protein: CASSDASGRTYNEQFF; D gene: TRBD2; V gene: TRBV9; J gene: TRBJ2-1
CDR3 protein: CASSSGGDEQYF; D gene: .; V gene: TRBV5-1; J gene: TRBJ2-7
CDR3 protein: CASSQEVVAGGGETQYF; D gene: TRBD2; V gene: TRBV4-1; J gene: TRBJ2-5
CDR3 protein: CASSVVWGTNTGELFF; D gene: .; V gene: TRBV9; J gene: TRBJ2-2
CDR3 protein: CASSQARQGGGYTF; D gene: TRBD1; V gene: TRBV14; J gene: TRBJ1-2
CDR3 protein: CAAITGAYGYTF; D gene: TRBD1; V gene: TRBV6-1; J gene: TRBJ1-2
CDR3 protein: CASRPARLAGGRDEQFF; D gene: TRBD2; V gene: TRBV12-3/TRBV12-4; J gene: TRBJ2-1
CDR3 protein: CASSYSTGNEQFF; D gene: .; V gene: TRBV6-5; J gene: TRBJ2-1
CDR3 protein: CSAGEFGSENTEAFF; D gene: .; V gene: TRBV20-1; J gene: TRBJ1-1
CDR3 protein: CAISEIKYSDRAVEAFF; D gene: .; V gene: TRBV10-3; J gene: TRBJ1-1
CDR3 protein: CASSFDQGTALYEQYF; D gene: TRBD1; V gene: TRBV5-1; J gene: TRBJ2-7
CDR3 protein: CASSWSGTGSYEQYF; D gene: TRBD1; V gene: TRBV5-1; J gene: TRBJ2-7
CDR3 protein: CASSEGTVYEQYF; D gene: TRBD1; V gene: TRBV5-6; J gene: TRBJ2-7
CDR3 protein: CASSFGSEGKLFF; D gene: .; V gene: TRBV12-3/TRBV12-4; J gene: TRBJ1-4
CDR3 protein: CSAHSTGTLQETQYF; D gene: .; V gene: TRBV20-1; J gene: TRBJ2-5
CDR3 protein: CASSLQGQNTEAFF; D gene: .; V gene: TRBV18; J gene: TRBJ1-1
CDR3 protein: CATSAGGQEQFF; D gene: .; V gene: TRBV24-1; J gene: TRBJ2-1
CDR3 protein: CASSLAAGGPWYF; D gene: TRBD2; V gene: TRBV7-9; J gene: TRBJ2-7
CDR3 protein: CASSLQSERDEQYF; D gene: .; V gene: TRBV4-2; J gene: TRBJ2-7
CDR3 protein: CAISESGGTYGYTF; D gene: .; V gene: TRBV10-3; J gene: TRBJ1-2
CDR3 protein: CASSLGAVYGYTF; D gene: .; V gene: TRBV14; J gene: TRBJ1-2
CDR3 protein: CASTRLGELFF; D gene: .; V gene: TRBV5-1; J gene: TRBJ2-2
CDR3 protein: CASSPSMGSNQPQHF; D gene: .; V gene: TRBV6-6; J gene: TRBJ1-5
CDR3 protein: CASSLAWLAGVGNEQFF; D gene: TRBD2; V gene: TRBV7-2; J gene: TRBJ2-1
CDR3 protein: CSARDLFRTSGSTDTQYF; D gene: TRBD2; V gene: TRBV20-1; J gene: TRBJ2-3
CDR3 protein: CSASDGEDEQYF; D gene: .; V gene: TRBV20-1; J gene: TRBJ2-7
CDR3 protein: CASSGQSYNEQFF; D gene: .; V gene: TRBV12-3/TRBV12-4; J gene: TRBJ2-1
CDR3 protein: CASSLRPISNQPQHF; D gene: .; V gene: TRBV6-2/TRBV6-3; J gene: TRBJ1-5
CDR3 protein: CATSARGSGANVLTF; D gene: .; V gene: TRBV24-1; J gene: TRBJ2-6
CDR3 protein: CSARPGGYTDTQYF; D gene: .; V gene: TRBV29-1; J gene: TRBJ2-3
CDR3 protein: CSVEIQGSTDTQYF; D gene: .; V gene: TRBV29-1; J gene: TRBJ2-3
CDR3 protein: CASSSGTHVKYF; D gene: .; V gene: TRBV7-2; J gene: TRBJ2-7
CDR3 protein: CAISVGGYEQYF; D gene: .; V gene: TRBV10-3; J gene: TRBJ2-7
CDR3 protein: CASSHALGKETQYF; D gene: .; V gene: TRBV3-1; J gene: TRBJ2-5
CDR3 protein: CASSLGREDSNQPQHF; D gene: .; V gene: TRBV7-2; J gene: TRBJ1-5
CDR3 protein: CASSLANLGEQYF; D gene: .; V gene: TRBV5-6; J gene: TRBJ2-7
CDR3 protein: CASSFYPTGGIYGYTF; D gene: .; V gene: TRBV7-2; J gene: TRBJ1-2
CDR3 protein: CSATAGQYGYTF; D gene: .; V gene: TRBV20-1; J gene: TRBJ1-2
CDR3 protein: CASSVGGSGRNEQFF; D gene: TRBD2; V gene: TRBV9; J gene: TRBJ2-1
CDR3 protein: CASSFVAGGPSTDTQYF; D gene: TRBD2; V gene: TRBV7-2; J gene: TRBJ2-3
CDR3 protein: CASRPGHRLSTDTQYF; D gene: .; V gene: TRBV9; J gene: TRBJ2-3
CDR3 protein: CATSDEDRDEQYF; D gene: TRBD1; V gene: TRBV24-1; J gene: TRBJ2-7
CDR3 protein: CATSVNTGELFF; D gene: .; V gene: TRBV24-1; J gene: TRBJ2-2
CDR3 protein: CASSVGLLDRAGNTIYF; D gene: TRBD1; V gene: TRBV9; J gene: TRBJ1-3
CDR3 protein: CASSRSTSSSGDEQYF; D gene: .; V gene: TRBV5-5; J gene: TRBJ2-7
CDR3 protein: CSATTLSGELFF; D gene: .; V gene: TRBV20-1; J gene: TRBJ2-2
CDR3 protein: CASSQTVREKLFF; D gene: .; V gene: TRBV4-1; J gene: TRBJ1-4